Detailed here is one TCR beta chain. This CDR3 contains 16 residues. Germline V gives CDR1 SGHAT, CDR2 FQDESV (reference sequence). Trimming at V came to 4 bases and at J to 1 base, leaving 9 bases not matched to a gene. The data stem from a study of blood T cell repertoires in COVID-19. Study summary: The United States, Italy and Spain were the sources of the acute and convalescent COVID-19 samples. PBMCs, B-cell-depleted T cells, or T cells provided the cDNA or gDNA that made up the material.

Original methodology: It was from reference gene primer amplification that nucleated cell counts were estimated. The assay was immunoSEQ multiplex PCR, and TCRdb's table has in-frame clones only and misses some. That table is the source of V, J and clone size, and D and trimming were worked out from the DNA. Of a few hundred thousand clones listed, just under 90% are singletons. This chain connects TRBV11-1 to TRBJ1-1; 7 nucleotides agree with TRBD1. The receptor was derived from a woman between 25 and 40 years old with COVID-19, enrolled during active disease. Sequences were obtained from peripheral blood. DNA for the CDR3: TGTGCCAGCAGCTCAAAGGGGGCAGTTTGGAACACTGAAGCTTTCTTT. Translated: CASSSKGAVWNTEAFF. The entire variable domain, with the rest obtained from reference TRBV11-1 and TRBJ1-1, is as follows: EAEVAQSPRYKITEKSQAVAFWCDPISGHATLYWYRQILGQGPELLVQFQDESVVDDSQLPKDRFSAERLKGVDSTLKIQPAELGDSAMYLCASSSKGAVWNTEAFFGQGTRLTVV.